This TCR beta chain was found in a study of molecular identifiers for immune sequencing clone quantification. Making the bulk TCR libraries relied on previously described methods and listed TCR primers. One entry per CDR3 protein results from TCRdb running MiXCR on the PCR reads. Seen here are a few hundred thousand distinct CDR3 sequences, less than 30% observed once, and the top ten hold roughly 0.79%. Sequenced input: naive CD8+ T cells from blood, with Jurkat cell RNA spiked in. Subset here: FACS-sorted CD8+CD4-CCR7+CD45RA+ naive T cells. The receptor was isolated from a human donor in good health. Some libraries in this study had Jurkat cell RNA spiked in.

DNA of the CDR3: TGTGCCAGCAGGCTGGGGGAAGGGGCCAATCAGCCCCAGCATTTT. Translated, it gives CASRLGEGANQPQHF. The chain links TRBV2 to TRBJ1-5; D may be TRBD1 (5 bases). Germline V gene lookup returns CDR1 SNHLY and CDR2 FYNNEI. The CDR3 is 15 amino acids. Trimming removed 6 bases at V and 3 bases at J, with 15 bases between.